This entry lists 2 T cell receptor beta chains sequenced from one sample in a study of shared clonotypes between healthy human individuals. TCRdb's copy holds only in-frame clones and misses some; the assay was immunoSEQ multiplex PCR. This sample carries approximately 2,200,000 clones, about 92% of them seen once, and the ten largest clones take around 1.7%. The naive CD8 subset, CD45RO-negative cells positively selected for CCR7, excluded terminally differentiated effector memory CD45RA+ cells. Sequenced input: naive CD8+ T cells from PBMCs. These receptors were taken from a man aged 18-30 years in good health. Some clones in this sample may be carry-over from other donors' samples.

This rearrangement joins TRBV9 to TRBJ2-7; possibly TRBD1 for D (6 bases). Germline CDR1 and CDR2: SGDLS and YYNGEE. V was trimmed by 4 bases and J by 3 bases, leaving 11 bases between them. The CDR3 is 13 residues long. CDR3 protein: CASSNRTDYEQYF. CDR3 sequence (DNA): TGTGCCAGCAGCAACCGGACAGACTACGAGCAGTACTTC. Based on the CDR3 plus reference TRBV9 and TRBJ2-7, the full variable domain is DSGVTQTPKHLITATGQRVTLRCSPRSGDLSVYWYQQSLDQGLQFLIQYYNGEERAKGNILERFSAQQFPDLHSELNLSSLELGDSALYFCASSNRTDYEQYFGPGTRLTVT.

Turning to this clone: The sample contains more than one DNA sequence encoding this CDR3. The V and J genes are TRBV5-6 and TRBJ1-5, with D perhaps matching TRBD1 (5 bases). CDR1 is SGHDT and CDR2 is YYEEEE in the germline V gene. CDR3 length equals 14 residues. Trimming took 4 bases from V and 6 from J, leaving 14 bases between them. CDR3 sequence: CASSAGGGGQPQHF. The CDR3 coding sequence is TGTGCCAGCAGCGCTGGGGGGGGTGGTCAGCCCCAGCATTTT.